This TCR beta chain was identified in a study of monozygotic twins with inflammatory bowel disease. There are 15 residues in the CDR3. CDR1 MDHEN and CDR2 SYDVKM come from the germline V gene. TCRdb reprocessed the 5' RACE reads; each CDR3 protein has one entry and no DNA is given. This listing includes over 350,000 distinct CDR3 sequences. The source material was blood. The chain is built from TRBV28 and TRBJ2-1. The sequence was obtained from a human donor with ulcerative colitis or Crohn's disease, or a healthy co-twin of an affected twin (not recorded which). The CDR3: CASSSPPQQYNEQFF.